Below, 24 T cell receptor beta chains from the same sample are listed, as sequenced in a study of T cell clusters in autoimmune cytopenias. TRB amplification used approximately 250 ng of peripheral blood genomic DNA. One tube held mixed TRB-A and TRB-B primer pools for touch-down PCR. TCRdb reprocessed the multiplex PCR reads, keeping one entry per CDR3 protein, no DNA. The sample features about 8,300 distinct CDR3 sequences, with 3.1% in its top ten. What was sequenced was peripheral blood. Receptors were obtained from a human donor with an autoimmune cytopenia or autoimmune hepatitis (not recorded which).

Considering frequency, this clonotype is medium-sized. V and J are TRBV5-6 and TRBJ2-5; with no DNA, the TCRdb D assignment of TRBD1 cannot be verified. CDR3 length: 14 amino acids. Germline assignment: CDR1 SGHDT and CDR2 YYEEEE. CDR3: CASSLVRGGETQYF.

The rearrangement joins TRBV18 to TRBJ2-1; as DNA is missing, the TRBD2 call by TCRdb cannot be tested. The germline V gene encodes CDR1 KGHSH and CDR2 LQKENI. The CDR3 is made up of 16 amino acids. CDR3 in amino acids: CASSPLSGGLEVEQFF.

This clonotype is labeled medium-sized based on frequency. The chain is built from TRBV19 and TRBJ2-5; there is no DNA to check the TCRdb D call of TRBD1. The CDR3 covers 12 residues. The V gene's germline CDR1 is LNHDA and CDR2 SQIVND (reference sequence). Here the CDR3 reads CASSGGGETQYF. Drawing the rest from reference TRBV19 and TRBJ2-5, the complete variable domain is DGGITQSPKYLFRKEGQNVTLSCEQNLNHDAMYWYRQDPGQGLRLIYYSQIVNDFQKGDIAEGYSVSREKKESFPLTVTSAQKNPTAFYLCASSGGGETQYFGPGTRLLVL.

The CDR3 is CASKPVGQRNTEAFF. This chain connects TRBV5-4 to TRBJ1-1; no DNA is available, so the TRBD1 call from TCRdb remains unchecked. CDR1 and CDR2 from the germline V gene are SGHNT and YYREEE (reference sequence). The CDR3 spans 15 residues.

This clonotype is labeled medium-sized based on frequency. The chain recombines TRBV5-1 with TRBJ2-3. Looked up from germline, CDR1 is SGHRS and CDR2 is YFSETQ. The CDR3 runs to 11 residues. CDR3 sequence: CASSYTDTQYF.

This CDR3 reads CASSKLLSTDTQYF. The chain couples TRBV6-2 or TRBV6-3 to TRBJ2-3. CDR3 length equals 14 residues. The germline V gene encodes CDR1 MNHEY and CDR2 SVGEGT.

This rearrangement joins TRBV7-2 to TRBJ2-7; the TRBD2 assignment by TCRdb is unverifiable without DNA. Germline V gene sequence: CDR1 SGHTA, CDR2 FQGNSA. This CDR3 region has 13 residues. The CDR3 spells CASRGAGTYEQYF.

By frequency, this clonotype registers medium-sized (0.01 to 0.1%). This sequence joins TRBV29-1 and TRBJ2-1; TCRdb indicates TRBD1, and absent DNA this call remains unverified. The germline V gene has CDR1 SQVTM and CDR2 ANQGSEA. This CDR3 comprises 11 residues. The CDR3 protein is CSVAPQLEQFF.

The V call is TRBV6-1, the J call TRBJ1-4; TCRdb indicates TRBD1, and absent DNA this call remains unverified. CDR1 MNHNS and CDR2 SASEGT come from the germline V gene. The CDR3 is made up of 14 amino acids. This CDR3 is CASSGLGTGEKLFF.

V and J are TRBV28 and TRBJ1-1. CDR3 size: 11 residues. CDR1 MDHEN and CDR2 SYDVKM come from the germline V gene. CDR3 in amino acids: CASSGNDEAFF.

This clonotype is classed as medium-sized by frequency. This sequence joins TRBV6-4 and TRBJ2-5. In germline, CDR1 is MRHNA, CDR2 SNTAGT. The length of the CDR3 is 11 residues. This CDR3 is CASSDLETQYF.

V and J are TRBV20-1 and TRBJ2-7. Per germline, CDR1 DFQATT and CDR2 SNEGSKA (reference sequence). The CDR3 covers 14 residues. This CDR3 reads CSAIPNRGSYEQYF.

The V call is TRBV19, the J call TRBJ2-3; lacking DNA, the TRBD1 call made by TCRdb goes unchecked. Looked up from germline, CDR1 is LNHDA and CDR2 is SQIVND (reference sequence). The CDR3 length is 15 residues. CDR3 sequence reads: CASKGMPASTDTQYF.

The rearrangement joins TRBV5-6 to TRBJ1-2. CDR1 is SGHDT and CDR2 is YYEEEE in the germline V gene. This CDR3 is built from 15 residues. Here the CDR3 reads CASSALGGVNYGYTF.

Judged by frequency, this clonotype is medium-sized (0.01 to 0.1%). The genes are TRBV7-6 and TRBJ2-5. The CDR3 length is 14 residues. Germline V gene lookup returns CDR1 SGHVS and CDR2 FNYEAQ. The CDR3 protein is CASSAAGTQETQYF.

The gene calls are TRBV20-1 and TRBJ1-2; TCRdb's D call of TRBD1 is untestable without DNA. Germline V gene lookup returns CDR1 DFQATT and CDR2 SNEGSKA (reference sequence). CDR3 length: 14 residues. The CDR3 here is CSAPEQGSGYGYTF.

The V call is TRBV19, the J call TRBJ1-2; the D call from TCRdb, TRBD1, cannot be confirmed without DNA. This CDR3 has 12 amino acids. Germline V CDR1 and CDR2: LNHDA, SQIVND (reference sequence). The chain's CDR3 is CAKRGGNYGYTF.

The chain joins TRBV20-1 to TRBJ1-4; TCRdb's D call, TRBD1, is unchecked because there is no DNA. The length of the CDR3 is 15 residues. Germline V gene lookup returns CDR1 DFQATT and CDR2 SNEGSKA (reference sequence). CDR3 in amino acids: CSARDWGRWNEKLFF.

J is TRBJ2-3 and V is TRBV30; without DNA, the TCRdb call of TRBD2 cannot be checked. There are 14 residues in the CDR3. Germline values: CDR1 GTSNPN, CDR2 SVGIG (reference sequence). The CDR3 spells CAWSVGGGDDTQYF.

This rearrangement joins TRBV20-1 to TRBJ1-2; TCRdb's assignment of TRBD1 cannot be checked, as there is no DNA. The CDR3 length is 12 residues. Germline values: CDR1 DFQATT, CDR2 SNEGSKA (reference sequence). CDR3 amino acids: CSADRGSYGYTF.

According to its frequency, this clonotype is medium-sized. The V call is TRBV30, the J call TRBJ2-2. Germline V gives CDR1 GTSNPN, CDR2 SVGIG (reference sequence). The length of the CDR3 is 13 residues. CDR3 sequence reads: CAWSVRVHGELFF. Filled out from reference TRBV30 and TRBJ2-2, the complete variable domain reads SQTIHQWPATLVQPVGSPLSLECTVEGTSNPNLYWYRQAAGRGLQLLFYSVGIGQISSEVPQNLSASRPQDRQFILSSKKLLLSDSGFYLCAWSVRVHGELFFGEGSRLTVL.

This clonotype ranks as medium-sized in terms of frequency. The chain is built from TRBV29-1 and TRBJ1-4. The CDR3 is made up of 16 amino acids. Germline CDR1 SQVTM, CDR2 ANQGSEA. The CDR3 reads CSAVSGDYTTNEKLFF.

The chain couples TRBV10-2 to TRBJ2-1; the TRBD1 assignment by TCRdb is unverifiable without DNA. CDR1 is WSHSY, CDR2 SAAADI, per germline. The CDR3 spans 12 residues. The CDR3 is CASMGPTNEQFF.

This clonotype is classed as medium-sized by frequency. The CDR3 loop is CASTDWGSDNEQFF. This chain links TRBV6-5 with TRBJ2-1; the TRBD1 assignment by TCRdb is unverifiable without DNA. The CDR3 totals 14 residues. Germline V gene data show CDR1 as MNHEY and CDR2 as SVGAGI.